This TCR beta chain was identified during a study of monozygotic twins with inflammatory bowel disease. Regarding the study as a whole: TCRbeta diversity (inverse Simpson) was lower in IBD patients than in healthy co-twins. Results did not support any single strong IBD-associated signal or clonotype.

From whole blood, total RNA was isolated without any sorting of T cells. Generation of cDNA took place in eight separate reactions per sample. Each CDR3 protein gets one entry in TCRdb, which reprocessed the 5' RACE reads and gives no DNA. This repertoire includes about 140,000 distinct CDR3 sequences. As to this clonotype: Its antigen is not identified.

The TCR was taken from a human donor with ulcerative colitis or Crohn's disease, or a healthy co-twin of an affected twin (not recorded which). The specimen was blood.

The CDR3 here is CASSFDGGAYGYTF. The chain carries TRBV28 and TRBJ1-2. Germline V gene sequence: CDR1 MDHEN, CDR2 SYDVKM. The CDR3 runs 14 residues.